This T cell receptor (beta chain) was retrieved from a study of T cells in narcolepsy. The wider study: Healthy controls were enrolled alongside patients with narcolepsy type 1 or type 2. General study findings and limits: Autoreactive HCRT-specific and TRIB2-specific clonotypes were marked in same-patient CSF-versus-blood CD4+ comparisons. Some memory CD4+ repertoires had no autoreactive clone sequences. Reportedly, autoreactive clonotypes were serially detected in patients' blood but not controls'.

This clone came up a few times. Its antigen is not known. Data came from immunoSEQ multiplex PCR; TCRdb stores just in-frame clones and leaves some out. The table has around 30,000 clones, roughly four fifths seen once. The ends were cut back, 5 bases at V and 1 base at J, with 11 bases in the middle. Looked up from germline, CDR1 is MDHEN and CDR2 is SYDVKM. The CDR3 is 14 amino acids. This clonotype was obtained from a human donor in good health. This sequence joins TRBV28 and TRBJ1-2; the D is unclear. Sequenced sample: memory (CD45RA-) CD4+ T cells from blood. In DNA form, the CDR3 reads TGTGCCAGCAGTCGAGTACAGAGTAACTATGGCTACACCTTC. It codes for CASSRVQSNYGYTF.